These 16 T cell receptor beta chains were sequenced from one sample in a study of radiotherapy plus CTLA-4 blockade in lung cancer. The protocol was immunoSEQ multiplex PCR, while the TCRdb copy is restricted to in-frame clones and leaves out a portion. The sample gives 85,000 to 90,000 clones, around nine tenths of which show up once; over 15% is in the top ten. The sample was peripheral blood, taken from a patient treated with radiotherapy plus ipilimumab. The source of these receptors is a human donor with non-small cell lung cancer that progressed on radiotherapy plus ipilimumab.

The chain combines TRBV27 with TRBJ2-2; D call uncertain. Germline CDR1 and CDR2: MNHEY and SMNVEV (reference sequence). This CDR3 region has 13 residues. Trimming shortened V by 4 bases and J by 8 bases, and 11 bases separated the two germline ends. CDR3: CASSSTLRGELFF. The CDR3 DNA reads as TGTGCCAGCAGTTCAACTCTACGTGGGGAGCTGTTTTTT.

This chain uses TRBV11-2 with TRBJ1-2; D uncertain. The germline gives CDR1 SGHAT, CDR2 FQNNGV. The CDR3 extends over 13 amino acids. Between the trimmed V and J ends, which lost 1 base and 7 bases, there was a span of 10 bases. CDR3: CASSLAGLGGYTF. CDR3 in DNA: TGTGCCAGCAGCTTAGCTGGCTTGGGTGGCTACACCTTC. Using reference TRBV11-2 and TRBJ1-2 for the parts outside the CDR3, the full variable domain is EAGVAQSPRYKIIEKRQSVAFWCNPISGHATLYWYQQILGQGPKLLIQFQNNGVVDDSQLPKDRFSAERLKGVDSTLKIQPAKLEDSAVYLCASSLAGLGGYTFGSGTRLTVV.

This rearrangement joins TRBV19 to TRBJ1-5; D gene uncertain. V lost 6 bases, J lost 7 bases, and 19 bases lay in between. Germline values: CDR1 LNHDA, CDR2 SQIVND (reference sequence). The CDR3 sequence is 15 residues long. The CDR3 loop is CASSLTPGSTQPQHF. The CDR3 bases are TGTGCCAGTAGCCTTACCCCGGGTTCCACCCAGCCCCAGCATTTT. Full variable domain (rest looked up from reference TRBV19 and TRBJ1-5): DGGITQSPKYLFRKEGQNVTLSCEQNLNHDAMYWYRQDPGQGLRLIYYSQIVNDFQKGDIAEGYSVSREKKESFPLTVTSAQKNPTAFYLCASSLTPGSTQPQHFGDGTRLSIL.

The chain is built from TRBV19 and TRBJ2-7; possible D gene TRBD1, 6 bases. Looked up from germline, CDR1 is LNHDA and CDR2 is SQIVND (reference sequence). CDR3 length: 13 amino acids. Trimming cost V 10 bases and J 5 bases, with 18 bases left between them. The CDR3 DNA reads TGTGCCACCAACCCACAGGGATCAGACGAGCAGTACTTC. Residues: CATNPQGSDEQYF.

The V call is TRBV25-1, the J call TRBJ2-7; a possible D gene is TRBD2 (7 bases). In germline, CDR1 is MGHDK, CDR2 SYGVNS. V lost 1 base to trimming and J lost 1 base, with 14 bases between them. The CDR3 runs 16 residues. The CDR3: CASSEWGRGSSYEQYF. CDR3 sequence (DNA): TGTGCCAGCAGTGAATGGGGGCGGGGGTCTTCCTACGAGCAGTACTTC.

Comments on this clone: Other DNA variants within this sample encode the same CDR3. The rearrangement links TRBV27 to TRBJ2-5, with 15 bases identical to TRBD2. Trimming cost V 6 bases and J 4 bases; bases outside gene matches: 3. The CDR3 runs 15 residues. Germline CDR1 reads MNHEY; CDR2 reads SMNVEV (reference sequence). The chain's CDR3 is CASRGLAGGGETQYF. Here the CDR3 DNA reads TGTGCCAGCAGGGGACTAGCGGGAGGAGGAGAGACCCAGTACTTC.

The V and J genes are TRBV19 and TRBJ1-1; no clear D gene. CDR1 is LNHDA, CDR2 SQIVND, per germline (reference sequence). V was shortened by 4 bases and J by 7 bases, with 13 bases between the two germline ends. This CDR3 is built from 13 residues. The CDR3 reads CASSTFPLREAFF. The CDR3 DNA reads TGTGCCAGTAGTACTTTTCCTCTCCGTGAAGCTTTCTTT.

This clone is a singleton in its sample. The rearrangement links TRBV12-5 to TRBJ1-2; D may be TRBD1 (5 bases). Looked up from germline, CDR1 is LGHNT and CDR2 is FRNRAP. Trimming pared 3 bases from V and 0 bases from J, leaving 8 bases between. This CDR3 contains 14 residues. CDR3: CASGFGGTNYGYTF. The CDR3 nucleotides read TGTGCTAGTGGTTTTGGGGGGACTAACTATGGCTACACCTTC. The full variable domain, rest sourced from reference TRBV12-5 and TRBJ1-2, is DARVTQTPRHKVTEMGQEVTMRCQPILGHNTVFWYRQTMMQGLELLAYFRNRAPLDDSGMPKDRFSAEMPDATLATLKIQPSEPRDSAVYFCASGFGGTNYGYTFGSGTRLTVV.

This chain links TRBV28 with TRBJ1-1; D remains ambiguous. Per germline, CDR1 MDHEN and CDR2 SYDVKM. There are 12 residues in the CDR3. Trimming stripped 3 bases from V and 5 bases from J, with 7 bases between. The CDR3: CASSLLGTEAFF. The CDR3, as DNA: TGTGCCAGCAGTTTGTTGGGGACTGAAGCTTTCTTT. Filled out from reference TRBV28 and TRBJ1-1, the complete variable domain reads DVKVTQSSRYLVKRTGEKVFLECVQDMDHENMFWYRQDPGLGLRLIYFSYDVKMKEKGDIPEGYSVSREKKERFSLILESASTNQTSMYLCASSLLGTEAFFGQGTRLTVV.

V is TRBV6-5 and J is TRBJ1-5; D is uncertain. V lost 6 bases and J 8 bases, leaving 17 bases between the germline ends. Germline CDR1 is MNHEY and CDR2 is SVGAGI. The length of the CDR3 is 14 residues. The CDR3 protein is CASRAPGFSEPQHF. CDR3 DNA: TGTGCCAGCAGGGCCCCCGGCTTCAGTGAGCCCCAGCATTTT.

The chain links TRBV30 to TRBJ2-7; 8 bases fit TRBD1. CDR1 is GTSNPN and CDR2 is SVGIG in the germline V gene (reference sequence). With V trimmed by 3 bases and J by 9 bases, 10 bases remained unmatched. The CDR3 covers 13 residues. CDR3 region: CAWRGDRGGRQYF. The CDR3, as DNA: TGTGCCTGGAGGGGAGACAGGGGAGGTAGGCAGTACTTC.

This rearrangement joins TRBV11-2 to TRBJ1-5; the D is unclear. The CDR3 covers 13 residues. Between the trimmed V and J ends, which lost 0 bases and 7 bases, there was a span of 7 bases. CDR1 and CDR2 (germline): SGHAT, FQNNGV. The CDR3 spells CASSLDRAQPQHF. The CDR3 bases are TGTGCCAGCAGCTTAGATCGGGCGCAGCCCCAGCATTTT. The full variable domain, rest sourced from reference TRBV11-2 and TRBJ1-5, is EAGVAQSPRYKIIEKRQSVAFWCNPISGHATLYWYQQILGQGPKLLIQFQNNGVVDDSQLPKDRFSAERLKGVDSTLKIQPAKLEDSAVYLCASSLDRAQPQHFGDGTRLSIL.

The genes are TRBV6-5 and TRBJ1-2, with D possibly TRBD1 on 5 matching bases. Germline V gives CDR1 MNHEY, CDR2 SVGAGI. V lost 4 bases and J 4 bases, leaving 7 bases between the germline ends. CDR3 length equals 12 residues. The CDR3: CASSSGLYGYTF. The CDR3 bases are TGTGCCAGCAGTTCGGGACTCTATGGCTACACCTTC.

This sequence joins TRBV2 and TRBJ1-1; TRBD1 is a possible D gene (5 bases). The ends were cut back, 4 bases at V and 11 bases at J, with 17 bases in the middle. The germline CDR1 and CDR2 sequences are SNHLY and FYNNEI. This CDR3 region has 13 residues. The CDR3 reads CASSATVTLDAFF. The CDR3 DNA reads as TGTGCCAGCAGTGCGACAGTCACTCTGGATGCTTTCTTT.

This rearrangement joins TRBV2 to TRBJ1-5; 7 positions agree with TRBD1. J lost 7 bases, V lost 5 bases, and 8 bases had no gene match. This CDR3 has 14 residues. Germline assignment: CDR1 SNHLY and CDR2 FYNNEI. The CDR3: CASSSDRVIQPQHF. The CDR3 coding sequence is TGTGCCAGCAGTTCTGACAGGGTTATCCAGCCCCAGCATTTT.

The DNA for the CDR3 is TGCGCCAGCAGCTTCATCAGTAACCCGTATGGCTACACCTTC. Residues: CASSFISNPYGYTF. This sequence joins TRBV5-1 and TRBJ1-2; no clear D gene. This CDR3 comprises 14 residues. Germline values: CDR1 SGHRS, CDR2 YFSETQ. Trimming left V 2 bases short and J 5 bases short, with 13 bases between.